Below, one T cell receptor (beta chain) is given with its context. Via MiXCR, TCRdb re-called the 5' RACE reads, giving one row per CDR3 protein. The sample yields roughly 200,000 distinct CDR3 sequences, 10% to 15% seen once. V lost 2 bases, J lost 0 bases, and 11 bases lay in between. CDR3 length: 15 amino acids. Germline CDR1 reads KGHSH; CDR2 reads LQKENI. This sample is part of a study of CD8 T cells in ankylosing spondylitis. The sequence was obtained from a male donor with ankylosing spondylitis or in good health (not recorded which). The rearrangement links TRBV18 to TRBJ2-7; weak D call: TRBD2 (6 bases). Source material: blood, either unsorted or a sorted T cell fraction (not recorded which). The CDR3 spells CASSPRSGRSYEQYF. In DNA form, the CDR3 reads TGTGCCAGCTCACCAAGAAGCGGGCGCTCCTACGAGCAGTACTTC.